This T cell receptor (beta chain) was documented in a study of T cell responses to AZD1222 COVID-19 vaccine. Sequenced by immunoSEQ multiplex PCR; TCRdb stores in-frame clones only, minus some. The sample lists fewer than 120,000 clones, roughly nine tenths occurring once. Points from the study as a whole: The study reported that nearly half of spike-specific TCRs target unmutated variant regions. Only 5 or 6 AZD1222 recipients tested seropositive at baseline.

A remark on this clone: Antigen unknown.

CDR3 length: 15 amino acids. Germline CDR1 and CDR2: MGHRA and YSYEKL. V was cut by 1 base and J by 0 bases, with 7 bases left in between. V is TRBV4-1 and J is TRBJ1-5, with unresolved D. The clonotype originates from an adult in good health. Sequenced here: peripheral blood, sampled on day 0 of AZD1222 vaccination. CDR3 sequence: CASSQAQDSNQPQHF. CDR3 DNA: TGCGCCAGCAGCCAAGCTCAGGATAGCAATCAGCCCCAGCATTTT.